These T cell receptor beta chains were read from a single sample in a study of T-cell memory formation after mild COVID-19. MiXCR, run by TCRdb on the 5' RACE reads, gives a single entry per CDR3 protein. The data show 250,000 to 300,000 distinct CDR3 sequences, roughly 18% seen once. The sequenced material came from PBMCs or a T cell subset sorted from them (not recorded which). The receptor set was obtained from a man between 18 and 35 years old who had mild COVID-19 (a few samples of this study predate the infection). Cell type and time point are not known. CDR3s include the opening cysteine and the closing phenylalanine or tryptophan. The D gene is left open where the match is weak. Clone size is stated in some rows and not others, as once, few, many or a class when expanded.

>NA|NA|TRBV12-3/TRBV12-4|TRBJ2-1
TGTGCCAGCAGTTTTGCCCTACTAGGTGACAATGAGCAGTTCTTC
CASSFALLGDNEQFF
>NA|NA|TRBV6-5|TRBJ2-2
TGTGCCAGCAGTTACGGCCATCCTGGGGGGACCGGGGAGCTGTTTTTT
CASSYGHPGGTGELFF
>few|NA|TRBV5-1|TRBJ2-3
TGCGCCAGCAGCTTCAAACAGAGCACAGATACGCAGTATTTT
CASSFKQSTDTQYF
>few|TRBD2|TRBV5-1|TRBJ2-1
TGCGCCAGCAGCTTGGGGGACTATAATGAGCAGTTCTTC
CASSLGDYNEQFF
>once|NA|TRBV12-3/TRBV12-4|TRBJ2-7
TGTGCCAGCAGTTTCGCGGTCTACGAGCAGTACTTC
CASSFAVYEQYF
>few|NA|TRBV9|TRBJ1-4
TGTGCCAGCAGCGTGGGACTGTCAACTAATGAAAAACTGTTTTTT
CASSVGLSTNEKLFF
>NA|TRBD1|TRBV7-2|TRBJ1-4
TGTGCCAGCAGCATGTCCGGGACAGGTGAAAAACTGTTTTTT
CASSMSGTGEKLFF
>few|NA|TRBV2|TRBJ2-1
TGTGCCAGCAGGGTCTGGGGGAGCTCCTACAATGAGCAGTTCTTC
CASRVWGSSYNEQFF
>NA|TRBD1|TRBV12-3/TRBV12-4|TRBJ1-5
TGTGCCAGCAGTTTGGACAGGGCGCTTAAGCCCCAGCATTTT
CASSLDRALKPQHF
>NA|NA|TRBV7-2|TRBJ2-3
TGTGCCAGCAGCCGATACCGGACTGGATCCGCCGATTTT
CASSRYRTGSADF
>once|NA|TRBV18|TRBJ1-4
TGTGCCAGCGCTGAAGGGGTAAAAGAAAAACTGTTTTTT
CASAEGVKEKLFF